The T cell receptor beta chain under discussion was sequenced for a study of cytomegalovirus exposure and HLA in healthy donors. The study's findings and limits: Later analysis identified several of the most significant clusters that appeared linked to common viral pathogens. Within the data, a cluster of highly shared sequence variants was likely a sequencing artifact. The study had only CMV serostatus as immune exposure information.

On this clone itself: Antigen: not known.

13 Jbeta primers and 60 Vbeta primers were used for the PCR. TCRdb's table, derived via immunoSEQ multiplex PCR, lists solely in-frame clones and lacks some. The table lists 110,000 or so clones, roughly 69% of them singletons. With 4 bases clipped from V and 2 bases from J, the junction kept 3 bases outside the gene matches. Germline lookup yields CDR1 MNHNY and CDR2 SVGAGI (reference sequence). There are 15 residues in the CDR3. Sequenced: PBMCs. The chain uses TRBV6-6 and TRBJ1-2; TRBD1 matches at 11 bases. This TCR came from a woman in her 70s in good health and CMV-seropositive. The chain's CDR3 is CASSLDRGRNYGYTF. For the CDR3, the DNA is TGTGCCAGCAGTTTGGACAGGGGGCGCAACTATGGCTACACCTTC.